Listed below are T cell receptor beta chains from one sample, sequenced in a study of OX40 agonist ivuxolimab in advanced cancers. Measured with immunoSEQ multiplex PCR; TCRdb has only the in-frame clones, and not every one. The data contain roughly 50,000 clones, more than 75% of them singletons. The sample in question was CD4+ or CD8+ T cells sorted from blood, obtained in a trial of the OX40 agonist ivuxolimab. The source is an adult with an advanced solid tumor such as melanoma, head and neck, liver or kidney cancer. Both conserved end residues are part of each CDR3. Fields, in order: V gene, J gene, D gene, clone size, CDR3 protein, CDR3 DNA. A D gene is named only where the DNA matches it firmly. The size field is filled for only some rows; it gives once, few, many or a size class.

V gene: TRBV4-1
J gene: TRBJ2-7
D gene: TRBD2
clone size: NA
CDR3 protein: CASSQASREGYEQYF
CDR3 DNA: TGCGCCAGCAGCCAAGCCTCGCGGGAGGGGTACGAGCAGTACTTC

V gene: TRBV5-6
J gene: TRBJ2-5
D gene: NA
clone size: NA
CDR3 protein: CASSSDWETQYF
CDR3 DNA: TGTGCCAGCAGCTCGGACTGGGAGACCCAGTACTTC

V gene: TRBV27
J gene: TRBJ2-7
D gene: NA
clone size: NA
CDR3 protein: CASRTSLYEQYF
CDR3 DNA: TGTGCCAGCAGGACTAGTCTCTACGAGCAGTACTTC

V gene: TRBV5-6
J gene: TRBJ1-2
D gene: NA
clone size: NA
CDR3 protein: CASSLFTGANYGYTF
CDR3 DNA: TGTGCCAGCAGCTTGTTTACCGGGGCCAACTATGGCTACACCTTC

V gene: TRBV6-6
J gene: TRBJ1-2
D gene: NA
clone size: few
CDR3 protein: CASSYSSESSAF
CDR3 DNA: TGTGCCAGCAGTTACTCCTCAGAATCTAGTGCCTTC

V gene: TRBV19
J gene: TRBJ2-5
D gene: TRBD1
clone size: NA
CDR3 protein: CASSSQGAGETQYF
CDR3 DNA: TGTGCCAGTAGTAGCCAGGGGGCTGGGGAGACCCAGTACTTC

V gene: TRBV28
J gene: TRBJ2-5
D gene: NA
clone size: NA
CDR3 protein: CASNSYQETQYF
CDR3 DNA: TGTGCCAGCAATTCGTACCAAGAGACCCAGTACTTC

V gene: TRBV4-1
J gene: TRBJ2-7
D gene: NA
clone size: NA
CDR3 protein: CASSQEDYSYEQYF
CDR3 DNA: TGCGCCAGCAGCCAAGAGGACTACTCCTACGAGCAGTACTTC

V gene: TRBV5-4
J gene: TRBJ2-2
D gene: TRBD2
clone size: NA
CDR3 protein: CASSSRLAGDTGELFF
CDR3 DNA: TGTGCCAGCAGCTCCAGACTAGCGGGAGACACCGGGGAGCTGTTTTTT

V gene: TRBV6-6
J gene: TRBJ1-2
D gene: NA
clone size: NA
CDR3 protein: CASRGQGAGYTF
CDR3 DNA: TGTGCCAGCAGGGGGCAGGGCGCTGGCTACACCTTC

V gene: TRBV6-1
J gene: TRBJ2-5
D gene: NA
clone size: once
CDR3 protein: CASSETPEETQYF
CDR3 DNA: TGTGCCAGCAGTGAAACACCCGAGGAGACCCAGTACTTC

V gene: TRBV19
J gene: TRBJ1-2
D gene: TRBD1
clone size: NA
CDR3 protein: CASSTGQGARLHGYTF
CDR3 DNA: TGTGCCAGTAGTACCGGACAGGGGGCGAGACTGCATGGCTACACCTTC

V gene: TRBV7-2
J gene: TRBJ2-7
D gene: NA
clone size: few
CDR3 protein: CASSLAGRGYEQYF
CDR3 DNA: TGTGCCAGCAGCTTAGCGGGCAGGGGTTACGAGCAGTACTTC

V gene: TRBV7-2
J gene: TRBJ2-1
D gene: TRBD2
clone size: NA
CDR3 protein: CASSPGLAGGGNEQFF
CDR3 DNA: TGTGCCAGCAGCCCTGGACTAGCGGGGGGAGGGAATGAGCAGTTCTTC

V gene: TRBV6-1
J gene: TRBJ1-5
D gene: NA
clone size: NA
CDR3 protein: CASSEIGGLQPQHF
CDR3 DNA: TGTGCCAGCAGTGAAATCGGGGGGCTTCAGCCCCAGCATTTT

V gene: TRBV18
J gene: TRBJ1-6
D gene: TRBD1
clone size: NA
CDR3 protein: CASSPGTGHSPLHF
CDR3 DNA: TGTGCCAGCTCGCCCGGGACAGGGCATTCACCCCTCCACTTT

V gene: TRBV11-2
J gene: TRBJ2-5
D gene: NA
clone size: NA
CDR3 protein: CASSSAGQGETQYF
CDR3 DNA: TGTGCCAGCAGCTCCGCCGGCCAGGGAGAGACCCAGTACTTC

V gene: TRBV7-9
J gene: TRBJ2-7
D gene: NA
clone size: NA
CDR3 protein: CASSKGPNYEQYF
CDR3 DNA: TGTGCCAGCAGCAAGGGCCCAAACTACGAGCAGTACTTC

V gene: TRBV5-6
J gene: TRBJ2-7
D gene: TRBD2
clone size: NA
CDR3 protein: CASSPGPGLAHYEQYF
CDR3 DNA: TGTGCCAGCAGCCCGGGACCGGGACTAGCGCACTACGAGCAGTACTTC

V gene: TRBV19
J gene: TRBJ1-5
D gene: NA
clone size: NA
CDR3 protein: CASGLREGGWQPQHF
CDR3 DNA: TGTGCCAGTGGGCTTAGGGAGGGCGGTTGGCAGCCCCAGCATTTT

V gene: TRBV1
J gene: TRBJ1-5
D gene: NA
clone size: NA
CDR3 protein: CTSTLDRGRQPQHF
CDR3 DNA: TGCACCAGCACATTAGACAGGGGTCGTCAGCCCCAGCATTTT

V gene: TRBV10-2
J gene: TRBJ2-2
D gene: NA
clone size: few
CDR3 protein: CASKLNTGELFF
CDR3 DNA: TGCGCCAGCAAACTGAACACCGGGGAGCTGTTTTTT

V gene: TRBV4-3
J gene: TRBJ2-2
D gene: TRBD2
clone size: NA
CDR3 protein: CASSQAWTSGGWVGELFF
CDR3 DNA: TGCGCCAGCAGCCAAGCTTGGACTAGCGGGGGATGGGTCGGGGAGCTGTTTTTT

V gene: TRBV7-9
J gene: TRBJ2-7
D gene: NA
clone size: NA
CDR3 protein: CASSLASLTEQYF
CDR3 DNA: TGTGCCAGCAGCTTAGCGTCACTAACTGAGCAGTACTTC

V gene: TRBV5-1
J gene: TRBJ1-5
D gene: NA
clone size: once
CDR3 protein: CASSLYSSNQPQHF
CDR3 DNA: TGCGCCAGCAGCTTATACAGCAGCAATCAGCCCCAGCATTTT

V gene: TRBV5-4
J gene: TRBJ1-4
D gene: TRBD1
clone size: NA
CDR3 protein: CASSLGFLEGADEKLFF
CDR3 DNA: TGTGCCAGCAGCTTGGGGTTTTTGGAGGGGGCGGATGAAAAACTGTTTTTT

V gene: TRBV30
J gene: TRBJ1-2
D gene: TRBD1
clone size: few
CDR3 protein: CAWSYISGTGGGYTF
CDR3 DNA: TGTGCCTGGAGCTACATTTCCGGGACAGGGGGAGGCTACACCTTC

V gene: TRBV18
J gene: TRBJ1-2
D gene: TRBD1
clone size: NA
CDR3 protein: CASSPGTGMGINYGYTF
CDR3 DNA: TGTGCCAGCTCACCCGGGACAGGGATGGGTATAAACTATGGCTACACCTTC

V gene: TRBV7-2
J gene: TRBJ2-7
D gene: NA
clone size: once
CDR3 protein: CASSQVIEQYF
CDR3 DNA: TGTGCCAGCAGCCAGGTCATCGAGCAGTACTTC

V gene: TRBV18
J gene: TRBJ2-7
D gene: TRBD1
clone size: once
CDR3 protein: CASSPGTGVGYEQYF
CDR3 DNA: TGTGCCAGCTCACCGGGGACAGGGGTTGGCTACGAGCAGTACTTC

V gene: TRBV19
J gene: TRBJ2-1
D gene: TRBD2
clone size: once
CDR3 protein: CASSSPRRGGGTYNEQFF
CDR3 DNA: TGTGCCAGTTCGAGCCCTCGAAGGGGCGGGGGGACGTACAATGAGCAGTTCTTC